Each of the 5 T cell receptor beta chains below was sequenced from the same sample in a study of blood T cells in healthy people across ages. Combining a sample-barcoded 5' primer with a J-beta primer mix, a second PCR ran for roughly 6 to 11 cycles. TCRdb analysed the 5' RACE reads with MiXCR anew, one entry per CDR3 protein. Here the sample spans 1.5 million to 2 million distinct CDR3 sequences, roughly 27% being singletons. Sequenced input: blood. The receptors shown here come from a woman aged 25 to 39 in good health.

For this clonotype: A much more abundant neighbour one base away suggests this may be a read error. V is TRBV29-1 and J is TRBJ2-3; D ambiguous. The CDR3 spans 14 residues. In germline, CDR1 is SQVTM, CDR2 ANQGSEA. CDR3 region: CSVISGPLTDMQYF. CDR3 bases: TGCAGCGTTATCTCTGGCCCACTCACAGATATGCAGTATTTT.

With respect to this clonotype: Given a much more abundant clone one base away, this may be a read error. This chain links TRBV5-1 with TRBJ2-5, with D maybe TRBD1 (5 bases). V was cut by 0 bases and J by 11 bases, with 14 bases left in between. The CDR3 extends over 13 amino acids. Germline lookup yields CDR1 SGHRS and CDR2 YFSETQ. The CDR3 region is CASSLGWGNEQYF. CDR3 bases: TGCGCCAGCAGCTTGGGGTGGGGCAATGAGCAGTACTTC.

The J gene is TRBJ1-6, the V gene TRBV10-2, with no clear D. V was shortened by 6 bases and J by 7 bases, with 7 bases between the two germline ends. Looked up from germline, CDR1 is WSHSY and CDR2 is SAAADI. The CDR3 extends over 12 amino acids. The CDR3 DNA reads TGCGCCAGCAGGGACTGGAATTCACCCCTCCACTTT. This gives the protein CASRDWNSPLHF.

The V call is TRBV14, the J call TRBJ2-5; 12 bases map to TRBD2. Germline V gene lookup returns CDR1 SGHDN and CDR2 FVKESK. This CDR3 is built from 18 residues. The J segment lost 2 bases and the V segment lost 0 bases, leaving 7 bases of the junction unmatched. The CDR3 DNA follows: TGTGCCAGCAGCCAAGATTTCGGCCTAGCGGGGGGGCAAGAGACCCAGTACTTC. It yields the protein CASSQDFGLAGGQETQYF.

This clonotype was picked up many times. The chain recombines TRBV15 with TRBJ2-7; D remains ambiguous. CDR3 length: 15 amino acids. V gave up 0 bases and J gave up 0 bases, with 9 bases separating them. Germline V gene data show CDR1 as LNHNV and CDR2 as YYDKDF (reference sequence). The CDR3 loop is CATSRDFTPSYEQYF. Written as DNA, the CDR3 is TGTGCCACCAGCAGAGATTTTACACCCTCCTACGAGCAGTACTTC. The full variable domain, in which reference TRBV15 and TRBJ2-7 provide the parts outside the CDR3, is DAMVIQNPRYQVTQFGKPVTLSCSQTLNHNVMYWYQQKSSQAPKLLFHYYDKDFNNEADTPDNFQSRRPNTSFCFLDIRSPGLGDTAMYLCATSRDFTPSYEQYFGPGTRLTVT.